These 2 T cell receptor beta chains were all obtained from the same sample, sequenced in a study of spatial heterogeneity in lung cancer. The time point: blood at routine non-recurrence follow-up after resection. Whole RNA obtained from tumor, nontumor lung or frozen PBMC underwent sequencing without sorting. MiXCR, applied by TCRdb to the 5' RACE reads, yields one record per CDR3 protein. Here the sample spans around 110,000 distinct CDR3 sequences, 9% to 15% being singletons. The sequencing used PBMCs, collected at follow-up. These TCRs come from a male donor with early-stage non-small cell lung cancer.

The rearrangement joins TRBV7-2 to TRBJ1-5; D is unclear. CDR1 and CDR2 (germline): SGHTA, FQGNSA. This CDR3 comprises 14 residues. V shed 1 base and J shed 4 bases, with 8 bases lying between them. The CDR3 region has the DNA TGTGCCAGCAGCTTAGGCGACCTTAATCAGCCCCAGCATTTT. Amino acid sequence: CASSLGDLNQPQHF. The variable domain in full, completed from reference TRBV7-2 and TRBJ1-5, reads GAGVSQSPSNKVTEKGKDVELRCDPISGHTALYWYRQSLGQGLEFLIYFQGNSAPDKSGLPSDRFSAERTGGSVSTLTIQRTQQEDSAVYLCASSLGDLNQPQHFGDGTRLSIL.

This clonotype was detected many times. The chain recombines TRBV7-8 with TRBJ2-3, with D perhaps matching TRBD1 (5 bases). CDR1 and CDR2 (germline): SGHVS, FQNEAQ. Trimming cost V 4 bases and J 0 bases, with 17 bases left between them. This CDR3 is 17 amino acids long. CDR3: CASSSNRQRQSTDTQYF. In DNA, the CDR3 is TGTGCCAGCAGCTCCAATCGACAGCGCCAGAGCACAGATACGCAGTATTTT.